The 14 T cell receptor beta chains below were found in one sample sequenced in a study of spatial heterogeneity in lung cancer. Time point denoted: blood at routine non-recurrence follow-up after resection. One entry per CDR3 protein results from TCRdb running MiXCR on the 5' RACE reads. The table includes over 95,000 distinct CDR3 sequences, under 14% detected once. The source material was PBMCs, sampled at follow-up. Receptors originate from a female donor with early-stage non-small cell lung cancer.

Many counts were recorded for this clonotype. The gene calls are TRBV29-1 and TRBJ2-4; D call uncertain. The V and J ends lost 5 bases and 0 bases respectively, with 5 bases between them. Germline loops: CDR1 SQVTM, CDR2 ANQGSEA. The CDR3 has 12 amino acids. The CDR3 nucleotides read TGCAGCGTTTGGTTAGCCAAAAACATTCAGTACTTC. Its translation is CSVWLAKNIQYF.

The CDR3 here is CASRLTEGHNEQFF. Here the CDR3 DNA reads TGTGCCAGCAGGCTCACGGAGGGCCACAATGAGCAGTTCTTC. The chain is built from TRBV7-3 and TRBJ2-1; the D gene is possibly TRBD2 (6 bases). V was cut by 6 bases and J by 5 bases, with 14 bases left in between. The CDR3 loop spans 14 amino acids. In germline, CDR1 is SGHTA, CDR2 FQGTGA.

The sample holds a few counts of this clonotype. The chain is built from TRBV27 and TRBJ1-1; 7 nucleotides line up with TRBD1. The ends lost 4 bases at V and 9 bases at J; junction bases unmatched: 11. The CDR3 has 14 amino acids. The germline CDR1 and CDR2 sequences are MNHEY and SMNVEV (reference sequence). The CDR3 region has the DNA TGTGCCAGCAGTTCCCCCTTCGGACAGGAAAAAGCTTTCTTT. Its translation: CASSSPFGQEKAFF.

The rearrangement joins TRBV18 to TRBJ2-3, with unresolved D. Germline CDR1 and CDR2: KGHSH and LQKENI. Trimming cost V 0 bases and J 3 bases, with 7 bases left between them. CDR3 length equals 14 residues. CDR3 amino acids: CASSPPSQTDTQYF. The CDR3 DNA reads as TGTGCCAGCTCACCACCCAGCCAAACAGATACGCAGTATTTT.

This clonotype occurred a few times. CDR3 sequence reads: CASSIEYGNWPQHF. CDR3 coding DNA: TGTGCCAGTAGTATCGAATACGGCAATTGGCCCCAGCATTTT. The gene calls are TRBV19 and TRBJ1-5; D is unclear. Germline V lookup: CDR1 LNHDA, CDR2 SQIVND (reference sequence). Trimming took 3 bases from V and 9 from J, leaving 15 bases between them. CDR3 length equals 14 residues.

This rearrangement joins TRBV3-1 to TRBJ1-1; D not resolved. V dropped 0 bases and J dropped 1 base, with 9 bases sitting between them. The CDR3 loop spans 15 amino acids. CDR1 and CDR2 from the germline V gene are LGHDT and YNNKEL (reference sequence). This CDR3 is CASSQDWARNTEAFF. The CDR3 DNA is TGTGCCAGCAGCCAAGATTGGGCACGGAACACTGAAGCTTTCTTT.

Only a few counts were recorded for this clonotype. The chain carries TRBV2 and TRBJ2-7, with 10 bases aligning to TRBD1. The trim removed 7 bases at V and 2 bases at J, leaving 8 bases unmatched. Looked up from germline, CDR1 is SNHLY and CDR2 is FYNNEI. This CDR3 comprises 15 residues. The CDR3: CASNSPGQGTYEQYF. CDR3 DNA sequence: TGTGCCAGCAACAGTCCGGGACAGGGGACCTACGAGCAGTACTTC. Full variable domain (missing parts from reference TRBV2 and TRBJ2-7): EPEVTQTPSHQVTQMGQEVILRCVPISNHLYFYWYRQILGQKVEFLVSFYNNEISEKSEIFDDQFSVERPDGSNFTLKIRSTKLEDSAMYFCASNSPGQGTYEQYFGPGTRLTVT.

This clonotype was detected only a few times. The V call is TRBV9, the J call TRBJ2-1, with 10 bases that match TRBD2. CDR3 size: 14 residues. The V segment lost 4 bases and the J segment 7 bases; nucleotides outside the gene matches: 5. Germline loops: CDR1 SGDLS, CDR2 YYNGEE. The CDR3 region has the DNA TGTGCCAGCAGCAGCGGGAGGGCCGTAAATGAGCAGTTCTTC. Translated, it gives CASSSGRAVNEQFF.

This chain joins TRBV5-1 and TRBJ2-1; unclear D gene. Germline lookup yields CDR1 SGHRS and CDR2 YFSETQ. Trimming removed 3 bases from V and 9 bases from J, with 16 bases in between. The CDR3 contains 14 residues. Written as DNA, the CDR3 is TGCGCCAGCAGCTCCGTAGTTGGCGTCAGTGAGCAGTTCTTC. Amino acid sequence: CASSSVVGVSEQFF.

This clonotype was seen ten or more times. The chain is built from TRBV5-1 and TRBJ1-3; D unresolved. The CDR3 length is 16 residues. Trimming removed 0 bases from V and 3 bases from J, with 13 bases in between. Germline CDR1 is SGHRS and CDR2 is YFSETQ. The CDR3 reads CASSLAGRRFGNTIYF. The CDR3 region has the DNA TGCGCCAGCAGCTTGGCTGGAAGGAGGTTTGGAAACACCATATATTTT.

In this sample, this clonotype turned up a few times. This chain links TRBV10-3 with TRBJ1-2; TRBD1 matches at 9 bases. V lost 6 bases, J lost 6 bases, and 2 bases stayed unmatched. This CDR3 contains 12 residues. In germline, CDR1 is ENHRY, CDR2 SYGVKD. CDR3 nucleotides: TGTGCCATCAGGGACAGGGGTAATGGCTACACCTTC. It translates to CAIRDRGNGYTF.

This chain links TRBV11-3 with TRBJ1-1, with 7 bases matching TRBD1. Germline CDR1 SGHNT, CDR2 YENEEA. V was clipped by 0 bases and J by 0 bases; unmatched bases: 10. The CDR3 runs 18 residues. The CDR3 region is CASSLEGGGAWMNTEAFF. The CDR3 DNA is TGTGCCAGCAGCTTAGAAGGAGGGGGCGCGTGGATGAACACTGAAGCTTTCTTT.

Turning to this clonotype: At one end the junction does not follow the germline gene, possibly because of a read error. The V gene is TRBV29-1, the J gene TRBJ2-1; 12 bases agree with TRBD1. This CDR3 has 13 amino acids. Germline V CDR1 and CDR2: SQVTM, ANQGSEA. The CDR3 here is CSALGTGGYERFF. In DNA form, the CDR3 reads TGCAGCGCCCTCGGGACAGGGGGCTATGAGCGGTTCTTC.

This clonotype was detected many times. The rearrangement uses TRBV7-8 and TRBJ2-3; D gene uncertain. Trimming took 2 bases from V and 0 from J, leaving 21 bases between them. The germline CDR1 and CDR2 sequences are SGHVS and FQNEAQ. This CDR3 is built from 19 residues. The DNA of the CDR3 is TGTGCCAGCAGCTTAATTAGTAAGGCAGGAGCTTCTAGCACAGATACGCAGTATTTT. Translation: CASSLISKAGASSTDTQYF.